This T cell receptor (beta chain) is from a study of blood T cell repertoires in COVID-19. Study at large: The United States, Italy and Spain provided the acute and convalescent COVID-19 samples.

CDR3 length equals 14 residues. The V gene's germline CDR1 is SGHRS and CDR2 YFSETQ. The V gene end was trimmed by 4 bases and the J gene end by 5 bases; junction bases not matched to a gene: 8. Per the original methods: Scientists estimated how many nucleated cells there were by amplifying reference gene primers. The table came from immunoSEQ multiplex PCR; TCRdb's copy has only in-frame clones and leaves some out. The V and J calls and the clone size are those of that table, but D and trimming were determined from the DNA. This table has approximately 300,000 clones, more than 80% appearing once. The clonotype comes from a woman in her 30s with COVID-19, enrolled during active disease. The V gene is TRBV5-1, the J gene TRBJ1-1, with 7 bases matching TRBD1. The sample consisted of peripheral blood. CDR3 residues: CASSPTVGQTEAFF. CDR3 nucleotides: TGCGCCAGCAGCCCGACAGTGGGACAGACTGAAGCTTTCTTT.